Listed below are T cell receptor beta chains from one sample, sequenced in a study of PD-1 blockade in classical Hodgkin lymphoma. Produced via immunoSEQ multiplex PCR; TCRdb's table is partial and in-frame only. The table has about 8,200 clones, 70% to 90% seen once; the top ten hold roughly a fifth. Sequences were derived from CD8+ T cells from blood, sampled at baseline. Receptors originate from a human donor with classical Hodgkin lymphoma. CDR3s leave out the opening cysteine and the closing phenylalanine or tryptophan.

V	J	CDR3
TRBV19	TRBJ2-7	ASSIVGDEQY
TRBV14	TRBJ2-7	ASSQDLRPWEQY
TRBV28	TRBJ1-5	ASSLARENQPQH
TRBV6-5	TRBJ2-6	ASSYSSGANVLT
TRBV28	TRBJ2-3	ASNGRLAVSYTDTQY
TRBV9	TRBJ2-2	ASSSIPGELF
TRBV7-7	TRBJ2-1	ASSLGTSGHNEQF
TRBV5-6	TRBJ2-5	ASSYPGGAETQY
TRBV27	TRBJ1-3	ASSPRDPRNTIY
TRBV11-3	TRBJ2-1	ASSFYLLWESSYNEQF
TRBV28	TRBJ1-4	ASSLLPTGGDSPNEKLF
TRBV5-1	TRBJ2-1	ASAPLAGGPPNEQF
TRBV15	TRBJ2-7	ATSKGTGVNEQY
TRBV2	TRBJ2-2	ASTSGEGENTGELF
TRBV15	TRBJ1-5	ATSVGGLGQPQH
TRBV27	TRBJ2-7	ASRVPKASGMREQY
TRBV28	TRBJ1-6	ASSRDSYNSPLH
TRBV10-2	TRBJ2-3	ASSGGTGRADTQY
TRBV4-2	TRBJ1-4	ASSEEPRDEKLF
TRBV27	TRBJ1-1	ASSPGLEGNTEAF
TRBV6-5	TRBJ1-2	ASSYSPSVPNYGYT
TRBV27	TRBJ1-2	ASSLGLRAAGYT
TRBV5-1	TRBJ2-3	ASRLAGGVGDTQY
TRBV4-1	TRBJ2-7	ASSHEAGQDYEQY
TRBV6-5	TRBJ2-1	ASSYGGFDEQF
TRBV27	TRBJ2-1	ASSRRDYNEQF
TRBV6-4	TRBJ1-1	ASSESRNTEAF
TRBV4-1	TRBJ2-7	ASSQDRDRGYEQY
TRBV11-2	TRBJ1-3	ASSLGSGTGNTIY
TRBV19	TRBJ2-4	ASSIRTGSKSIQY
TRBV19	TRBJ2-1	ASSIQGYNEQF
TRBV19	TRBJ2-7	ASSIVGSGYEQY
TRBV13	TRBJ2-3	ASSLFGESTDTQY
TRBV7-3	TRBJ2-2	ASSPGTDTGELF
TRBV2	TRBJ1-6	ASSDPGTGLYYNSPLH
TRBV2	TRBJ1-1	ASSERFGTVNTEAF
TRBV6-1	TRBJ1-4	ASSGGEKLF
TRBV2	TRBJ2-2	ARGTPTGELF
TRBV7-9	TRBJ1-1	ASSLAVRVNTEAF
TRBV5-1	TRBJ2-1	ASSLTQFSGRPYNEQF
TRBV6-1	TRBJ2-7	ASSEADWTASYEQY
TRBV10-1	TRBJ2-7	ASSEYWGNEQY
TRBV5-5	TRBJ1-2	ASSFPGASDGYT
TRBV5-1	TRBJ2-3	ASSLWVDPSTDTQY
TRBV7-6	TRBJ1-2	ASSSVGDNYGYT
TRBV27	TRBJ2-1	ASSLRGGYGEQF
TRBV12-2	TRBJ1-3	ASRLVTGGNTIY
TRBV11-2	TRBJ2-7	ASSLELAGILHWAEQY
TRBV5-4	TRBJ2-7	ASSSNREQY
TRBV10-2	TRBJ1-4	ASRQPGGGFTNEKLF
TRBV19	TRBJ2-3	ASSTGQSADTQY
TRBV18	TRBJ2-2	ASSPPGIALTGELF
TRBV25-1	TRBJ2-7	ASSEFGNQQGYEQY
TRBV19	TRBJ2-7	ASSELAGDFYEQY